These 24 T cell receptor beta chains originate from one sample sequenced in a study of T cells in Graves' hyperthyroidism and ophthalmopathy. The CDR3 regions of TCR beta were amplified from RNA transcripts. The TCR CDR3 was amplified in a first-round RT-PCR using the HTBI primer set. TCRdb reprocessed the multiplex PCR reads with MiXCR, giving one entry per CDR3 protein. Altogether over 500,000 distinct CDR3 sequences are present, 35% to 50% being singletons, with the ten largest covering around 44%. The sample was peripheral blood or thyroid tissue (not recorded which). These receptors all stem from an adult woman with Graves' disease, either hyperthyroidism or ophthalmopathy (not recorded which).

This clonotype was counted at least ten times. This chain's CDR3 is CSAVVEEPYEQYF. The CDR3, as DNA: TGCAGTGCCGTCGTGGAGGAACCCTACGAGCAGTACTTC. The chain combines TRBV20-1 with TRBJ2-7, with D possibly matching TRBD2 (5 bases). Deletions cut 6 bases from V and 2 bases from J, with 14 bases between. Germline V gives CDR1 DFQATT, CDR2 SNEGSKA (reference sequence). This CDR3 has 13 amino acids.

This clonotype was counted many times. The V and J genes are TRBV6-6 and TRBJ1-1; D not certain. Looked up from germline, CDR1 is MNHNY and CDR2 is SVGAGI (reference sequence). This CDR3 has 12 amino acids. The V end lost 7 bases, the J end lost 3 bases, and 9 bases lay between the germline ends. The CDR3 here is CASIRSDTEAFF. In DNA, the CDR3 is TGTGCCAGCATCCGATCCGACACTGAAGCTTTCTTT.

The chain uses TRBV2 and TRBJ1-5, with 10 bases matching TRBD1. In germline, CDR1 is SNHLY, CDR2 FYNNEI. The CDR3 is 14 residues long. The ends lost 7 bases at V and 4 bases at J; junction bases unmatched: 4. The CDR3 sequence is CASNGDRGNQPQHF. The CDR3 nucleotides read TGTGCCAGCAATGGGGACAGGGGAAATCAGCCCCAGCATTTT.

The J gene is TRBJ2-7, the V gene TRBV5-1; D is ambiguous. The CDR3 has 11 residues. CDR1 is SGHRS and CDR2 is YFSETQ in the germline V gene. V dropped 5 bases and J dropped 6 bases, with 9 bases sitting between them. The CDR3 region is CASRLSGEQYF. The CDR3 DNA sequence: TGCGCCAGCAGATTGTCGGGCGAGCAGTACTTC.

This chain connects TRBV29-1 to TRBJ2-2, with D uncertain. CDR1 and CDR2 from the germline V gene are SQVTM and ANQGSEA. The CDR3 length is 13 residues. V dropped 4 bases and J dropped 4 bases, with 10 bases sitting between them. CDR3 region: CSVAKASTGELFF. The CDR3 DNA reads as TGCAGCGTTGCTAAAGCCTCCACCGGGGAGCTGTTTTTT.

The chain recombines TRBV2 with TRBJ1-1; TRBD1 might be the D (6 bases). V was clipped by 4 bases and J by 5 bases, with 14 bases between them. The CDR3 is made up of 14 amino acids. Germline V gene sequence: CDR1 SNHLY, CDR2 FYNNEI. The CDR3 nucleotides are TGTGCCAGCAGTGTTTTAGGGGGAGAGACTGAAGCTTTCTTT. Translating it yields CASSVLGGETEAFF.

This chain connects TRBV15 to TRBJ1-1; D unclear. Germline V CDR1 and CDR2: LNHNV, YYDKDF (reference sequence). Between the trimmed V and J ends, which lost 3 bases and 5 bases, there was a span of 10 bases. The CDR3 has 13 amino acids. In DNA form, the CDR3 reads TGTGCCACCAGCAGCCTCCCGGGGACTGAAGCTTTCTTT. This encodes CATSSLPGTEAFF.

Ten or more counts support this clonotype. The rearrangement joins TRBV4-3 to TRBJ1-1; 9 nucleotides match TRBD1. Trimming took 3 bases from V and 5 from J; bases not matched to a gene: 10. Germline V gene sequence: CDR1 LGHNA, CDR2 YSLEER. This CDR3 has 16 amino acids. The CDR3 DNA follows: TGCGCCAGCAGCCACAAAACAGGGGGCGCAGGGACTGAAGCTTTCTTT. Amino acids: CASSHKTGGAGTEAFF.

This clonotype was picked up many times. CDR3 coding DNA: TGTGCCAGCAGCCAAGGTTCCGGGAGAAGTCTCACCGGGGAGCTGTTTTTT. This translates into CASSQGSGRSLTGELFF. This chain joins TRBV7-9 and TRBJ2-2, with TRBD2 as a possible D gene (6 bases). Looked up from germline, CDR1 is SEHNR and CDR2 is FQNEAQ (reference sequence). This CDR3 is built from 17 residues. Trimming took 5 bases from V and 4 from J, leaving 20 bases between them.

Turning to this clonotype: This could be a read error, since a much larger clone is one nucleotide away. V usage is TRBV20-1 and J usage is TRBJ2-7; TRBD1 agrees at 8 bases. CDR3 length equals 12 residues. Germline trimming cut 7 bases from V and 2 bases from J; bases unmatched to any gene: 4. CDR1 DFQATT and CDR2 SNEGSKA come from the germline V gene (reference sequence). CDR3 residues: CSVKQGAYEQYF. The CDR3 DNA reads TGCAGTGTTAAACAGGGGGCCTACGAGCAGTACTTC.

About this clonotype itself: It may be a read error: a sequence one base away is much more abundant. V gene TRBV7-2 combines with J gene TRBJ1-1; D call uncertain. The CDR3 covers 14 residues. Germline V lookup: CDR1 SGHTA, CDR2 FQGNSA. In DNA form, the CDR3 reads TGTGCCGGCAGCTTAGACCCGAAGAACACTGAAGCTTTCTTT. Its protein product is CAGSLDPKNTEAFF.

The sample holds many counts of this clonotype. V and J are TRBV20-1 and TRBJ1-1, with 8 bases that match TRBD1. Germline V gives CDR1 DFQATT, CDR2 SNEGSKA (reference sequence). V was clipped by 7 bases and J by 0 bases; unmatched bases: 4. The CDR3 is 13 amino acids. CDR3 in DNA: TGCAGTGGGTCAGGGGGCTTGAACACTGAAGCTTTCTTT. Protein: CSGSGGLNTEAFF.

V gene TRBV15 combines with J gene TRBJ1-2; 8 nucleotides match TRBD1. CDR1 and CDR2 (germline): LNHNV, YYDKDF (reference sequence). The ends lost 3 bases at V and 5 bases at J; junction bases unmatched: 8. CDR3 length equals 15 residues. CDR3 sequence: CATSSARTGPYGYTF. The CDR3 DNA reads TGTGCCACCAGCAGTGCCCGGACAGGGCCTTATGGCTACACCTTC.

This clonotype has a handful of counts. The chain carries TRBV20-1 and TRBJ2-7, with TRBD1 matching 9 bases. This CDR3 contains 14 residues. V dropped 6 bases and J dropped 2; count of bases not matched to a gene: 8. Germline loops: CDR1 DFQATT, CDR2 SNEGSKA (reference sequence). CDR3 protein: CSACDRGGPYEQYF. The DNA for the CDR3 is TGCAGTGCCTGCGACAGGGGGGGACCCTACGAGCAGTACTTC.

This chain uses TRBV11-2 with TRBJ2-7, with 10 nucleotides matching TRBD2. CDR3 length: 15 residues. Germline trimming cut 1 base from V and 3 bases from J; bases unmatched to any gene: 3. Germline-derived CDR1 and CDR2 are SGHAT and FQNNGV. The CDR3 is CASSLVGTSVYEQYF. DNA of the CDR3: TGTGCCAGCAGCTTAGTCGGGACTAGCGTCTACGAGCAGTACTTC.

The chain links TRBV7-2 to TRBJ2-7; D is possibly TRBD1 (5 bases). The CDR3 consists of 15 residues. V shed 5 bases and J shed 1 base, with 15 bases lying between them. Germline lookup yields CDR1 SGHTA and CDR2 FQGNSA. CDR3 residues: CASSQTTAGSYEQYF. The DNA for the CDR3 is TGTGCCAGCAGCCAGACGACAGCCGGATCCTACGAGCAGTACTTC.

The genes are TRBV29-1 and TRBJ1-2; D unclear. Germline assignment: CDR1 SQVTM and CDR2 ANQGSEA. There are 14 residues in the CDR3. The V end was cut by 3 bases, the J end by 7 bases, with 18 bases between. The CDR3 sequence: CSVDPEGALLGYTF. CDR3 DNA: TGCAGCGTTGACCCGGAAGGAGCCCTTCTTGGCTACACCTTC.

This clonotype has ten or more counts. The CDR3 DNA is TGTGCCAGTAATCAGCTCACAGGGTTTATGGATCAGCCCCAGCATTTT. Protein sequence: CASNQLTGFMDQPQHF. The gene calls are TRBV19 and TRBJ1-5; possible D gene TRBD1, 6 bases. The V end was cut by 7 bases, the J end by 5 bases, with 21 bases between. The V gene's germline CDR1 is LNHDA and CDR2 SQIVND (reference sequence). This CDR3 contains 16 residues.

In nucleotides, the CDR3 is TGCGCCAGCAGCTCGGACCCACAGGGACACGAGCAGTACTTC. This codes for CASSSDPQGHEQYF. The chain has TRBV5-1 and TRBJ2-7; possibly TRBD1 for D (6 bases). Germline CDR1 SGHRS, CDR2 YFSETQ. Trimming removed 3 bases at V and 5 bases at J, with 15 bases between. The CDR3 extends over 14 amino acids.

This clonotype was observed a few times. This chain joins TRBV28 and TRBJ2-7, with D unresolved. Germline CDR1 is MDHEN and CDR2 is SYDVKM. This CDR3 has 13 residues. Trimming pared 5 bases from V and 4 bases from J, leaving 12 bases between. CDR3 nucleotides: TGTGCCAGCAGTGACTTGGGTCGATACGAGCAGTACTTC. It yields the protein CASSDLGRYEQYF.

In its sample, this clonotype was seen many times. The chain is built from TRBV20-1 and TRBJ2-5; maybe TRBD2 (6 bases). V shed 3 bases and J shed 4 bases, with 15 bases lying between them. Germline-derived CDR1 and CDR2 are DFQATT and SNEGSKA (reference sequence). The CDR3 contains 14 residues. In DNA form, the CDR3 reads TGCAGTGCTAGGAACTGGAGGGCCATAGAGACCCAGTACTTC. Amino acid sequence: CSARNWRAIETQYF.

The chain has TRBV7-9 and TRBJ1-1; D uncertain. Between the trimmed V and J ends, which lost 8 bases and 6 bases, there was a span of 13 bases. CDR1 and CDR2 from the germline V gene are SEHNR and FQNEAQ (reference sequence). The CDR3 is 12 residues long. The CDR3 is CASLRSFAEAFF. The CDR3 region has the DNA TGTGCCAGCCTTCGAAGTTTCGCTGAAGCTTTCTTT.

With regard to this clonotype: An end of the junction does not agree with germline; a read error may underlie this. This rearrangement joins TRBV11-2 to TRBJ2-3; TRBD2 matches 14 bases. This CDR3 has 18 amino acids. CDR1 is SGHAT and CDR2 is FQNNGV in the germline V gene. The CDR3 loop is CASSRTYGTSGSTDTQYF. The CDR3 region has the DNA TGTGCCAGCAGCCGAACCTATGGGACTAGCGGGAGCACCGATACGCAGTATTTT.

This clonotype has a count of ten or more. The chain recombines TRBV6-6 with TRBJ1-3; perhaps TRBD1 as D (6 bases). V lost 5 bases and J 3 bases, leaving 14 bases between the germline ends. The V gene's germline CDR1 is MNHNY and CDR2 SVGAGI (reference sequence). The CDR3 loop spans 15 amino acids. The CDR3: CASSVQGYYGNTIYF. CDR3 DNA sequence: TGTGCCAGCAGTGTCCAGGGGTATTATGGAAACACCATATATTTT.